This TCR beta chain was captured by sequencing in a study of blood T cell repertoires in COVID-19. Across the whole study: PBMCs, B-cell-depleted T cells, or T cells provided the cDNA or gDNA that made up the material.

CDR3 length: 12 amino acids. Deletions cut 6 bases from V and 4 bases from J, with 8 bases between. Per the original data handling: Using reference gene primer amplification, nucleated cell counts were estimated. Clones were read by immunoSEQ multiplex PCR, and TCRdb kept only the in-frame ones, dropping some. From that table come the V and J calls and clone size; the DNA was used to work out D and trimming. The sample has 200,000 to 250,000 clones; roughly 80% are singletons. The table lists this clone with many counts. The J gene is TRBJ2-3, the V gene TRBV12-3 or TRBV12-4; D is undetermined. This receptor was taken from a woman of 80 years or more with acute or convalescent COVID-19. The sample taken for sequencing was peripheral blood. CDR3 region: CASSLTADTQYF. The CDR3, as DNA: TGTGCCAGCAGCTTAACAGCAGATACGCAGTATTTT.